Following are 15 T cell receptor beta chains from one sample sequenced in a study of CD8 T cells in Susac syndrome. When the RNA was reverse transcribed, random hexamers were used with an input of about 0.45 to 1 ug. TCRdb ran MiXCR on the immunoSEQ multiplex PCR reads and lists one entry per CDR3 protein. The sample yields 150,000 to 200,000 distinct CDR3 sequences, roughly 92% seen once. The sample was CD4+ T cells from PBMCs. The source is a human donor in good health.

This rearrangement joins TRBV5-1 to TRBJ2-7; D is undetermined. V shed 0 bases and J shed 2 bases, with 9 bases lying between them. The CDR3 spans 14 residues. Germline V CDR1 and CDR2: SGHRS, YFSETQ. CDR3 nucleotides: TGCGCCAGCAGCTTGGATCCTGGGGCCTACGAGCAGTACTTC. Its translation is CASSLDPGAYEQYF.

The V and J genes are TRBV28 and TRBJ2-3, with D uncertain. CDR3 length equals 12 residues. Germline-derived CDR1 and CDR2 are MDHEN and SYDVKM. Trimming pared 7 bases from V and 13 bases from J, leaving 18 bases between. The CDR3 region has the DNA TGTGCCAGCATCACTAAGGGCAGTTCGGAGTATTTT. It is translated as CASITKGSSEYF.

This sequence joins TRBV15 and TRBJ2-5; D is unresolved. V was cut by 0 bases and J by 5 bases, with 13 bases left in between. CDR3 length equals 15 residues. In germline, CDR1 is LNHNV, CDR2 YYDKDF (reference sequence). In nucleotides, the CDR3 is TGTGCCACCAGCAGAGATGCTGTGGCTTGGGAGACCCAGTACTTC. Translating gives CATSRDAVAWETQYF. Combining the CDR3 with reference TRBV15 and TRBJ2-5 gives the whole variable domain DAMVIQNPRYQVTQFGKPVTLSCSQTLNHNVMYWYQQKSSQAPKLLFHYYDKDFNNEADTPDNFQSRRPNTSFCFLDIRSPGLGDTAMYLCATSRDAVAWETQYFGPGTRLLVL.

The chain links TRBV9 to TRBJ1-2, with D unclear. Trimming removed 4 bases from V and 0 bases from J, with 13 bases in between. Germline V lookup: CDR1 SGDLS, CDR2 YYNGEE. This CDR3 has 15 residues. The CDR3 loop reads CASSPSSQANYGYTF. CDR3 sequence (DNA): TGTGCCAGCAGCCCCTCTTCCCAAGCTAACTATGGCTACACCTTC.

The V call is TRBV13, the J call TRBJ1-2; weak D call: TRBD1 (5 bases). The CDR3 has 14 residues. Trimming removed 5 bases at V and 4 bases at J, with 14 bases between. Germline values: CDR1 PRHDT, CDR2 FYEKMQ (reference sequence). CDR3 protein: CASSRGEAAYGYTF. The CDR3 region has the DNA TGTGCCAGCAGCCGGGGGGAGGCGGCCTATGGCTACACCTTC.

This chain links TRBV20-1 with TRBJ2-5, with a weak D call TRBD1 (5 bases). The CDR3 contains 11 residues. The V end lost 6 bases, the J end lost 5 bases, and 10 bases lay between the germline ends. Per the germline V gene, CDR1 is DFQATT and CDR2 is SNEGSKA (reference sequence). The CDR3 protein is CSATPGETQYF. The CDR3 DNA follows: TGCAGTGCCACACCAGGGGAGACCCAGTACTTC.

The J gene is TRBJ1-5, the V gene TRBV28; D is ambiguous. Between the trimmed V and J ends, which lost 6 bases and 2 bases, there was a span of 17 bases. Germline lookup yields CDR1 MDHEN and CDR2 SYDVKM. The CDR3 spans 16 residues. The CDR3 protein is CASRGLLVRGNQPQHF. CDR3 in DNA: TGTGCCAGCAGGGGGTTGTTGGTACGGGGCAATCAGCCCCAGCATTTT.

In nucleotides, the CDR3 is TGTGCCACCAGTGATCCACTGGGAACCACCACCGGGGAGCTGTTTTTT. Translating it yields CATSDPLGTTTGELFF. The J gene is TRBJ2-2, the V gene TRBV24-1; no firm D call. The CDR3 is 16 amino acids. Germline CDR1 is KGHDR and CDR2 is SFDVKD. V lost 3 bases to trimming and J lost 4 bases, with 14 bases between them.

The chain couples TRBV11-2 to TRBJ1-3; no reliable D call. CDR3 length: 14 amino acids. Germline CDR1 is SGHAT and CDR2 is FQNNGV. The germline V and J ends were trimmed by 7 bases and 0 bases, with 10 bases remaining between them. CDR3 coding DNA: TGTGCCAGCACCTCCTCCACCTCTGGAAACACCATATATTTT. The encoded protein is CASTSSTSGNTIYF.

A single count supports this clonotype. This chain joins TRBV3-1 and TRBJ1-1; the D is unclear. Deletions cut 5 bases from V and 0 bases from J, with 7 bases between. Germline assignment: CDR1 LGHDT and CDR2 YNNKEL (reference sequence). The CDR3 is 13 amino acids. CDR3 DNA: TGTGCCAGCAGCGGGATGATGAACACTGAAGCTTTCTTT. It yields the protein CASSGMMNTEAFF.

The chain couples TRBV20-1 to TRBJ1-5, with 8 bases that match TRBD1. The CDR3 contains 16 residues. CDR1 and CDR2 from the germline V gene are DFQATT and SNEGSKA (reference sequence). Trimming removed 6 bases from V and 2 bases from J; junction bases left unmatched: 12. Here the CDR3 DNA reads TGCAGTGCGCGGGGGCTACAGGGGGGAGGCAATCAGCCCCAGCATTTT. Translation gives CSARGLQGGGNQPQHF.

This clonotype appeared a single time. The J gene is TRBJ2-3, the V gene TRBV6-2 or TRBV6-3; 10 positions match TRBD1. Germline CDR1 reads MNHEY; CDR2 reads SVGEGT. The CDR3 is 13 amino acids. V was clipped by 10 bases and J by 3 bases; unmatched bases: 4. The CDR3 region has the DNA TGTGCCACCAGACAGGGGGCAACAGATACGCAGTATTTT. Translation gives CATRQGATDTQYF.

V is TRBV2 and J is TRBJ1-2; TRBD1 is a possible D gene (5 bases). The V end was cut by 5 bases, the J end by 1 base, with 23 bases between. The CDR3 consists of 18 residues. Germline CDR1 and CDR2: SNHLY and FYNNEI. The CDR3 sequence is CASSNRREALGLNYGYTF. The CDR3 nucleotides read TGTGCCAGCAGTAACCGACGGGAAGCCCTGGGGCTTAACTATGGCTACACCTTC.

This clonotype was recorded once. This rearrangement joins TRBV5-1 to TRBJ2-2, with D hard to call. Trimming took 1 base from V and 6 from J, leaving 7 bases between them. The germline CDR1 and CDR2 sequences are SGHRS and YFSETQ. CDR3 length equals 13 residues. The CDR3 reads CASSLHGAGELFF. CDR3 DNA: TGCGCCAGCAGCTTGCATGGGGCCGGGGAGCTGTTTTTT.

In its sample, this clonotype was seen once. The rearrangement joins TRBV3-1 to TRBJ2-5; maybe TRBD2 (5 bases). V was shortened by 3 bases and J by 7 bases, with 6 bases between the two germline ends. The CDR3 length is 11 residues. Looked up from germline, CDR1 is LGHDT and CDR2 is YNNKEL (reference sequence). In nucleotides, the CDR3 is TGTGCCAGCAGCCATGGAGGGACCCAGTACTTC. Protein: CASSHGGTQYF.